Listed below are T cell receptor beta chains from one sample, sequenced in a study of blood T cell repertoires in COVID-19. Sequencing used immunoSEQ multiplex PCR; TCRdb keeps in-frame clones, though not all of them. The table records about 490,000 clones, 80% to 90% of them present only once. The sequenced sample consisted of peripheral blood. Receptors were obtained from a human donor in a cohort sampled during active COVID-19. CDR3s include the opening cysteine and the closing phenylalanine or tryptophan. D genes are given only for firm matches. The size field is filled for only some rows; it gives once, few, many or a size class.

j_gene | d_gene | v_gene | abundance | CDR3aa | CDR3nt
TRBJ1-5 | - | TRBV4-1 | - | CASSRTGTIPLLFNQPQHF | TGCGCCAGCAGCCGAACGGGGACAATACCGCTTCTCTTCAATCAGCCCCAGCATTTT
TRBJ2-7 | - | TRBV5-1 | - | CASSLGGAGSYEQYF | TGCGCCAGCAGCTTGGGTGGGGCGGGAAGTTACGAGCAGTACTTC
TRBJ1-1 | TRBD1 | TRBV7-9 | - | CASSLTQGTANTEAFF | TGTGCCAGCAGCCTAACCCAGGGGACAGCGAACACTGAAGCTTTCTTT
TRBJ1-6 | - | TRBV28 | - | CASSFLQPRSPLHF | TGTGCCAGCAGTTTCCTCCAACCCAGATCACCCCTCCACTTT
TRBJ1-3 | TRBD1 | TRBV6-1 | - | CASSEADRGRFGNTIYF | TGTGCCAGCAGTGAAGCTGACAGGGGGCGTTTTGGAAACACCATATATTTT
TRBJ1-1 | TRBD1 | TRBV3-1/TRBV3-2 | once | CASRQGATNTEAFF | TGTGCCAGCAGACAGGGGGCTACGAACACTGAAGCTTTCTTT
TRBJ1-1 | TRBD1 | TRBV5-6 | - | CASGNRGRYTEAFF | TGTGCCAGCGGCAACAGGGGGCGGTATACTGAAGCTTTCTTT
TRBJ1-1 | - | TRBV29-1 | - | CSASRSTEAFF | TGCAGCGCTTCCCGGAGCACTGAAGCTTTCTTT
TRBJ2-2 | TRBD2 | TRBV28 | - | CASRVAGARTGELFF | TGTGCCAGCAGGGTAGCGGGAGCTCGAACCGGGGAGCTGTTTTTT
TRBJ1-5 | TRBD1 | TRBV5-1 | - | CASSPGTGDWTTGQPQHF | TGCGCCAGCAGCCCCGGAACAGGGGATTGGACTACAGGTCAGCCCCAGCATTTT
TRBJ2-3 | TRBD2 | TRBV7-3 | - | CASSLASTGTSGLDTQYF | TGTGCCAGCAGCTTAGCGTCTACCGGGACTAGCGGGTTAGATACGCAGTATTTT
TRBJ1-1 | TRBD1 | TRBV29-1 | - | CSVCSDRLAEAFF | TGCAGCGTTTGTTCGGACAGGCTGGCTGAAGCTTTCTTT
TRBJ2-1 | - | TRBV23-1 | - | CASSQSPGGFYDEQFF | TGCGCCAGCAGTCAATCCCCGGGGGGCTTTTATGATGAGCAGTTCTTC
TRBJ2-7 | - | TRBV2 | - | CASSVTYEQYF | TGTGCCAGCAGTGTAACCTACGAGCAGTACTTC
TRBJ2-4 | - | TRBV7-3 | - | CASAGQQKNIQYF | TGTGCCAGCGCGGGACAGCAGAAAAACATTCAGTACTTC
TRBJ1-4 | - | TRBV3-1/TRBV3-2 | - | CASSRTLLVEANEKLFF | TGTGCCAGCAGCAGAACTTTATTAGTGGAAGCGAATGAAAAACTGTTTTTT
TRBJ2-7 | - | TRBV7-9 | - | CASSLSTDYEQYF | TGTGCCAGCAGCTTATCGACAGACTACGAGCAGTACTTC
TRBJ2-1 | TRBD2 | TRBV7-2 | - | CASSLSVAGGPQSEQFF | TGTGCCAGCAGCTTAAGTGTAGCGGGAGGGCCTCAAAGTGAGCAGTTCTTC
TRBJ1-1 | - | TRBV7-2 | - | CASSLGRAGVNTEAFF | TGTGCCAGCAGCTTAGGCAGGGCGGGGGTCAACACTGAAGCTTTCTTT
TRBJ1-2 | - | TRBV7-3 | - | CASSLTGANGYTF | TGTGCCAGCAGCTTAACGGGGGCAAATGGCTACACCTTC
TRBJ2-2 | TRBD1 | TRBV19 | - | CASRPHGQGAVGELFF | TGTGCCAGTAGACCCCACGGGCAGGGGGCGGTCGGGGAGCTGTTTTTT
TRBJ2-6 | TRBD1 | TRBV11-2 | - | CASSPTGVSGANVLTF | TGTGCCAGCAGCCCAACAGGGGTCTCTGGGGCCAACGTCCTGACTTTC
TRBJ1-1 | - | TRBV5-1 | once | CASSLGQYPMNTEAFF | TGCGCCAGCAGCCTTGGACAGTACCCAATGAACACTGAAGCTTTCTTT
TRBJ2-1 | TRBD2 | TRBV6-2/TRBV6-3 | - | CASSDRTSGKSYNEQFF | TGTGCCAGCAGTGACAGGACTAGCGGGAAGAGCTACAATGAGCAGTTCTTC
TRBJ1-2 | - | TRBV21-1 | - | CASSKAPGQGPFSNYGYTF | TGTGCCAGCAGCAAAGCGCCCGGACAGGGTCCCTTCTCTAACTATGGCTACACCTTC
TRBJ2-1 | TRBD2 | TRBV7-2 | - | CASSLERTSGPKNEQFF | TGTGCCAGCAGCTTAGAGCGAACTAGCGGGCCTAAGAATGAGCAGTTCTTC
TRBJ2-3 | TRBD2 | TRBV28 | - | CASLAASTDTQYF | TGTGCCAGTCTAGCGGCTAGCACAGATACGCAGTATTTT
TRBJ1-5 | - | TRBV5-4 | - | CASSFRPQGPQHF | TGTGCCAGCAGCTTCAGGCCGCAGGGGCCCCAGCATTTT
TRBJ2-7 | TRBD2 | TRBV7-9 | - | CASSPGLDTYEQYF | TGTGCCAGCAGCCCCGGACTAGACACCTACGAGCAGTACTTC
TRBJ1-1 | TRBD1 | TRBV29-1 | few | CSLRQGESTEAFF | TGCAGCCTTAGACAGGGGGAGAGCACTGAAGCTTTCTTT
TRBJ2-1 | TRBD2 | TRBV7-9 | once | CASSPLAGGLYNEQFF | TGTGCCAGCAGCCCGTTAGCGGGAGGCCTCTACAATGAGCAGTTCTTC
TRBJ1-1 | - | TRBV6-2/TRBV6-3 | - | CASSYTEGISEAFF | TGTGCCAGCAGTTACACGGAGGGTATTTCTGAAGCTTTCTTT
TRBJ1-6 | - | TRBV30 | - | CAWSVDTSPSPLHF | TGTGCCTGGAGTGTTGACACCTCACCTTCACCCCTCCACTTT
TRBJ2-3 | - | TRBV2 | - | CARGPGGSTDTQYF | TGTGCCAGGGGGCCCGGGGGTAGCACAGATACGCAGTATTTT
TRBJ1-2 | TRBD1 | TRBV3-1/TRBV3-2 | - | CASSRGQPNYGYTF | TGTGCCAGCAGCCGGGGACAGCCTAACTATGGCTACACCTTC
TRBJ2-7 | - | TRBV28 | - | CASSLSHTGEQYF | TGTGCCAGTTCCCTCTCACACACGGGGGAGCAGTACTTC
TRBJ1-2 | TRBD1 | TRBV29-1 | - | CSATGVVGGYTF | TGCAGCGCTACAGGGGTTGTTGGTGGCTACACCTTC
TRBJ2-1 | TRBD2 | TRBV5-1 | - | CASGRANEQFF | TGCGCCAGCGGGAGGGCCAATGAGCAGTTCTTC
TRBJ2-1 | TRBD2 | TRBV14 | - | CASSRRKIGAGTSRNNEQFF | TGTGCCAGCAGCCGACGCAAGATAGGTGCTGGGACTAGCAGAAACAATGAGCAGTTCTTC
TRBJ1-1 | TRBD1 | TRBV12-5 | - | CASGLGQGAWTEAFF | TGTGCTAGTGGTTTAGGGCAGGGGGCGTGGACTGAAGCTTTCTTT
TRBJ2-7 | TRBD2 | TRBV11-2 | - | CASSLDNSGSYEQYF | TGTGCCAGCAGCTTAGATAATAGCGGGAGTTACGAGCAGTACTTC
TRBJ2-7 | TRBD2 | TRBV11-1 | - | CASSQRLAGVGEQYF | TGTGCCAGCAGTCAACGACTAGCGGGAGTTGGGGAGCAGTACTTC
TRBJ1-2 | TRBD1 | TRBV30 | few | CATPYRTGSGYTF | TGTGCCACACCATATCGGACAGGGTCTGGCTACACCTTC
TRBJ2-3 | TRBD1 | TRBV11-3 | - | CASSLDGTVTDTQYF | TGTGCCAGCAGCTTAGATGGGACAGTGACAGATACGCAGTATTTT
TRBJ1-1 | - | TRBV28 | - | CASSFTGQLVEAFF | TGTGCCAGCAGTTTCACAGGACAGCTTGTTGAAGCTTTCTTT
TRBJ1-2 | TRBD1 | TRBV19 | - | CASSSTGDYGYTF | TGTGCCAGTAGTTCGACAGGGGACTATGGCTACACCTTC
TRBJ2-3 | - | TRBV6-5 | - | CASRHTPLATDTQYF | TGTGCCAGCAGGCACACCCCGCTGGCCACAGATACGCAGTATTTT
TRBJ2-7 | - | TRBV6-5 | - | CASSDRIYEQYF | TGTGCCAGCAGCGACAGGATCTACGAGCAGTACTTC
TRBJ2-7 | - | TRBV24-1 | - | CATSDPPLAEQYF | TGTGCCACCAGTGATCCGCCTTTGGCCGAGCAGTACTTC
TRBJ1-5 | - | TRBV10-2 | few | CASSESRYSNQPQHF | TGCGCCAGCAGTGAGTCCAGGTATAGCAATCAGCCCCAGCATTTT